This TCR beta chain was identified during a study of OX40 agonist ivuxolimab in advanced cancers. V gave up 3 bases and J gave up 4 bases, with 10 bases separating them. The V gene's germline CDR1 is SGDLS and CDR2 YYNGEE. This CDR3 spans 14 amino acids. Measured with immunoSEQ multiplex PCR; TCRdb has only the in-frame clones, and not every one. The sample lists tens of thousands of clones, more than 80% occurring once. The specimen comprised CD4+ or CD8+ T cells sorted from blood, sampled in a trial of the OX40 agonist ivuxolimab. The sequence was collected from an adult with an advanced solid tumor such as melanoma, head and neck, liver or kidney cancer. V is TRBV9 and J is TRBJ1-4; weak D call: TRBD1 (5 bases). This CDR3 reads CASSAHGHNEKLFF. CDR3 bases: TGTGCCAGCAGCGCCCACGGACATAATGAAAAACTGTTTTTT.